Each of the 6 T cell receptor beta chains below was sequenced from the same sample in a study of T cells after yellow fever vaccination. TCRdb redid the calling of the 5' RACE reads with MiXCR, one entry per CDR3 protein. This table holds about 69,000 distinct CDR3 sequences, 5.5% to 7.5% found once. The source was CD4+ T cells sorted from PBMCs, collected roughly 14 days after the first yellow fever vaccination. These receptors were collected from a man aged 18 to 30 who received the YFV17D yellow fever vaccine.

This clonotype was seen ten or more times. The chain employs TRBV18 and TRBJ2-1; TRBD2 agrees at 13 bases. The CDR3 loop spans 18 amino acids. CDR1 and CDR2 (germline): KGHSH, LQKENI. Germline trimming cut 4 bases from V and 0 bases from J; bases unmatched to any gene: 6. CDR3 amino acids: CASSLTTSGGVSYNEQFF. The CDR3 bases are TGTGCCAGCTCACTAACCACTAGCGGGGGGGTCTCCTACAATGAGCAGTTCTTC.

This clonotype was counted many times. The CDR3 sequence: CASSSQGARTDTQYF. The CDR3 DNA is TGTGCCAGCAGCTCTCAGGGGGCTCGCACAGATACGCAGTATTTT. The chain joins TRBV7-3 to TRBJ2-3; 8 bases fit TRBD1. This CDR3 is built from 15 residues. The trim removed 4 bases at V and 1 base at J, leaving 4 bases unmatched. CDR1 and CDR2 from the germline V gene are SGHTA and FQGTGA.

This clonotype was seen ten or more times. The chain carries TRBV28 and TRBJ1-5; possibly TRBD1 for D (5 bases). Deletions cut 6 bases from V and 5 bases from J, with 14 bases between. The germline CDR1 and CDR2 sequences are MDHEN and SYDVKM. The CDR3 contains 14 residues. The DNA for the CDR3 is TGTGCCAGCAGCCGCCGGGGCCTAGATCAGCCCCAGCATTTT. The encoded protein is CASSRRGLDQPQHF.

The chain uses TRBV20-1 and TRBJ1-6; D remains ambiguous. The ends were cut back, 6 bases at V and 6 bases at J, with 18 bases in the middle. From germline, CDR1 is DFQATT and CDR2 SNEGSKA (reference sequence). The CDR3 spans 15 residues. The CDR3 DNA reads TGCAGTGCACCTCGTCGGGCAGTCCCTAATTCACCCCTCCACTTT. It codes for CSAPRRAVPNSPLHF.

This clonotype was picked up one time. This may arise from a read error, as a much more abundant clone is one base away. J is TRBJ2-5 and V is TRBV5-4, with 7 bases fitting TRBD1. In germline, CDR1 is SGHNT, CDR2 YYREEE (reference sequence). The CDR3 spans 17 residues. J lost 1 base, V lost 4 bases, and 13 bases had no gene match. The CDR3 region has the DNA TGTGCCAGCAGCCGCCAACCGAGGACAGGAGGCCAAGAGACCCAGTACTTC. Translation gives CASSRQPRTGGQETQYF.

This clonotype was seen repeatedly, ten times or more. This chain connects TRBV6-1 to TRBJ1-5; tentative D call: TRBD1 (5 bases). The germline CDR1 and CDR2 sequences are MNHNS and SASEGT. V lost 6 bases and J 0 bases, leaving 12 bases between the germline ends. The CDR3 runs 15 residues. The CDR3 bases are TGTGCCAGCAGAGACCCCGGGGGTAGCAATCAGCCCCAGCATTTT. The encoded protein is CASRDPGGSNQPQHF.